This T cell receptor (beta chain) was identified during a study of type 1 regulatory T cells. Study-level background: An in vitro protocol generated T-allo10, a Tr1-enriched, alloantigen-specific CD4 T cell product.

In TCRdb, the reads were re-called with MiXCR into one record per CDR3 protein. This sample has about 42,000 distinct CDR3 sequences; 10% to 15% occur once, and the top ten carry around 8%. Points from the study as a whole: Type 1 regulatory T cells had a more restricted TCR repertoire than non-type 1 regulatory T cells.

This clonotype showed up many times. The antigen is unknown. The specimen was cultured non-Tr1 T cells, either the whole culture or a sorted T cell fraction (not recorded which). This sequence was found in a human donor in good health.

CDR3 region: CAIRAQGRNTEAFF. The CDR3 DNA reads TGTGCCATCAGGGCACAGGGTAGGAACACTGAAGCTTTCTTT. This chain joins TRBV10-3 and TRBJ1-1; TRBD1 is a possible D gene (6 bases). The CDR3 length is 14 residues. Germline-derived CDR1 and CDR2 are ENHRY and SYGVKD. V was clipped by 6 bases and J by 1 base, with 12 bases between them.